These 10 T cell receptor beta chains were sequenced from one sample in a study of T cell responses to AZD1222 COVID-19 vaccine. The data were produced by immunoSEQ multiplex PCR, yet TCRdb's version contains in-frame clones alone and is incomplete. Among approximately 90,000 clones, 80% to 90% were seen once, and the ten largest hold roughly 7.9%. This sample comprised peripheral blood, obtained on day 0 of AZD1222 vaccination. Source of these receptors: an adult in good health.

The gene calls are TRBV11-2 and TRBJ2-1; 10 nucleotides agree with TRBD2. The CDR3 contains 14 residues. The germline CDR1 and CDR2 sequences are SGHAT and FQNNGV. V gave up 5 bases and J gave up 5 bases; unmatched junction bases: 3. The CDR3 here is CASSRGLADNEQFF. DNA of the CDR3: TGTGCCAGCAGCCGAGGACTAGCGGACAATGAGCAGTTCTTC.

The chain carries TRBV7-2 and TRBJ1-5, with TRBD1 matching 8 bases. The CDR3 covers 15 residues. Unmatched junction bases numbered 3, after V lost 3 bases and J lost 2 bases. Per the germline V gene, CDR1 is SGHTA and CDR2 is FQGNSA. The CDR3 DNA is TGTGCCAGCAGCTTCCAGGGGGCGGGCAATCAGCCCCAGCATTTT. Its protein product is CASSFQGAGNQPQHF.

This chain connects TRBV28 to TRBJ2-5; D is unclear. Germline V gene sequence: CDR1 MDHEN, CDR2 SYDVKM. The V end was cut by 5 bases, the J end by 2 bases, with 6 bases between. The CDR3 has 12 amino acids. DNA of the CDR3: TGTGCCAGCAGTGGTTCGCAAGAGACCCAGTACTTC. It specifies CASSGSQETQYF.

This chain links TRBV7-2 with TRBJ2-3; the D call may be TRBD1 or TRBD2 (5 bases each). The CDR3 totals 13 residues. Trimming shortened V by 5 bases and J by 6 bases, and 12 bases separated the two germline ends. Germline assignment: CDR1 SGHTA and CDR2 FQGNSA. The CDR3 region is CASSAYRRDTQYF. The CDR3 DNA reads as TGTGCCAGCAGCGCCTACAGGAGGGATACGCAGTATTTT.

The chain recombines TRBV28 with TRBJ1-2; a possible D gene is TRBD1 (5 bases). The CDR3 contains 17 residues. From germline, CDR1 is MDHEN and CDR2 SYDVKM. V was pared by 5 bases and J by 0 bases, with 19 bases between. CDR3 sequence reads: CASSQPSGGGTNYGYTF. The DNA of the CDR3 is TGTGCCAGCAGTCAACCCTCCGGGGGGGGTACTAACTATGGCTACACCTTC.

This chain joins TRBV2 and TRBJ1-1, with 7 bases matching TRBD1. From germline, CDR1 is SNHLY and CDR2 FYNNEI. The CDR3 is 14 amino acids. V was pared by 6 bases and J by 0 bases, with 4 bases of the junction left unmatched. The CDR3 is CASRGDSMNTEAFF. The CDR3 DNA reads TGTGCCAGCAGAGGGGACAGTATGAACACTGAAGCTTTCTTT.

This clone showed up just a few times. This rearrangement joins TRBV19 to TRBJ1-1, with 8 positions matching TRBD1. After removal of 7 bases from V and 5 bases from J, the junction contained 12 bases not matched to a gene. CDR1 is LNHDA, CDR2 SQIVND, per germline (reference sequence). The CDR3 has 15 residues. For the CDR3, the DNA is TGTGCCAGTAACGATAGAGGACAGGGAAAGACTGAAGCTTTCTTT. Its translation is CASNDRGQGKTEAFF.

The chain couples TRBV28 to TRBJ1-3; TRBD1 aligns across 10 bases. Germline lookup yields CDR1 MDHEN and CDR2 SYDVKM. V shed 2 bases, J shed 2 bases, and the junction held 3 bases outside the gene matches. This CDR3 spans 16 amino acids. The CDR3 reads CASSLIGQGAGNTIYF. The CDR3 nucleotides are TGTGCCAGCAGTTTAATAGGACAGGGGGCTGGAAACACCATATATTTT.

This clone was seen a few times. The chain couples TRBV11-1 to TRBJ2-7; perhaps TRBD2 as D (5 bases). Germline loops: CDR1 SGHAT, CDR2 FQDESV (reference sequence). Trimming removed 3 bases from V and 1 base from J, with 10 bases in between. The CDR3 is 14 residues long. The CDR3 DNA reads TGTGCCAGCAGCTTGGGAGCGTTATCCTACGAGCAGTACTTC. This codes for CASSLGALSYEQYF.

The chain links TRBV19 to TRBJ2-1; the D gene is possibly TRBD1 (6 bases). Per germline, CDR1 LNHDA and CDR2 SQIVND (reference sequence). The CDR3 runs to 12 residues. Trimming stripped 6 bases from V and 10 bases from J, with 13 bases between. This chain's CDR3 is CASSRQAGEQFF. The CDR3 DNA reads as TGTGCCAGTAGCAGACAGGCTGGCGAGCAGTTCTTC.